This T cell receptor (beta chain) derives from a study of T cells after yellow fever vaccination. Study results and limitations: Boosting was followed by the reappearance of most primary-vaccination clones (less than 98% CD4, about 90% CD8). A weaker but faster secondary response was observed, peaking on day 5 versus 15.

The CDR3 loop spans 13 amino acids. Germline V CDR1 and CDR2: ENHRY, SYGVKD. The junction had 3 bases not matched to a gene; V was cut back by 5 bases and J by 7 bases. This clonotype was observed at least ten times. Its antigen remains unidentified. A universal primer site and UMIs were added as TCR cDNA was made by 5'RACE template switching. From the 5' RACE reads, TCRdb called clonotypes with MiXCR, one entry per CDR3 protein. The table has about 230,000 distinct CDR3 sequences, roughly 6.2% seen once; the top ten hold approximately 1.1%. The sample consisted of CD4+ T cells sorted from PBMCs, taken on the day of the yellow fever booster vaccination. This receptor was obtained from a young man who received the YFV17D yellow fever vaccine. The chain uses TRBV10-3 and TRBJ2-1; 9 bases are shared with TRBD1. CDR3 DNA sequence: TGTGCCATCAGTAAAGGGACAGGGAATGAGCAGTTCTTC. Its protein product is CAISKGTGNEQFF.